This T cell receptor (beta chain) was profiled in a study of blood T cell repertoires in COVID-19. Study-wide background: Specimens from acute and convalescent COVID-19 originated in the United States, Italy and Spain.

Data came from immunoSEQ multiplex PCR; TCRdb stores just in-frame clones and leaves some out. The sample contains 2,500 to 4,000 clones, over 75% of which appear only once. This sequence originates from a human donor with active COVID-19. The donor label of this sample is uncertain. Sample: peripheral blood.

The CDR3 loop is CASSRDREGSVGYGYTF. CDR3 nucleotide sequence: TGTGCCAGTAGTAGGGACAGGGAGGGATCCGTCGGCTATGGCTACACCTTC. The chain uses TRBV19 and TRBJ1-2; 9 bases line up with TRBD1. The CDR3 has 17 amino acids. V gave up 4 bases and J gave up 4 bases; unmatched junction bases: 13. The germline gives CDR1 LNHDA, CDR2 SQIVND (reference sequence).